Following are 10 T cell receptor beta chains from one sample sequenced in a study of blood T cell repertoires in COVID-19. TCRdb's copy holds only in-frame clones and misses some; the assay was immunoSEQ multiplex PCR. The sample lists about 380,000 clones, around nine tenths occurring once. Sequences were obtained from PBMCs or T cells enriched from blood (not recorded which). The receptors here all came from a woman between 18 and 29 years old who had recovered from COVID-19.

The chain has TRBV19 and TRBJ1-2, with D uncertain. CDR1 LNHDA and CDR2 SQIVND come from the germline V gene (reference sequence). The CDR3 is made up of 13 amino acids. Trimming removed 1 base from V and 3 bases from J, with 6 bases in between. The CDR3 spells CASSIGAYYGYTF. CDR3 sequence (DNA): TGTGCCAGTAGTATAGGGGCTTACTATGGCTACACCTTC.

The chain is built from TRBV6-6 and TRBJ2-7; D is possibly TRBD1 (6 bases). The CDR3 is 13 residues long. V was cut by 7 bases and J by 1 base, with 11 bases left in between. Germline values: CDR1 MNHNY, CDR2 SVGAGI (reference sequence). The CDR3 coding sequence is TGTGCCAGCACCCCGACAGGATCCTACGAGCAGTACTTC. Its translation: CASTPTGSYEQYF.

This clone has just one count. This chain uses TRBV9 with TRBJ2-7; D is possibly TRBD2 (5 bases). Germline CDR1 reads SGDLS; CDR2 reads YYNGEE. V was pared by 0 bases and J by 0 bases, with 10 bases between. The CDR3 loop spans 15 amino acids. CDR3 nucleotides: TGTGCCAGCAGCGTAGATGAAGGGAGCTCCTACGAGCAGTACTTC. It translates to CASSVDEGSSYEQYF.

In DNA, the CDR3 is TGCGCCAGCAGTGAGTCGCAGGGGGCGATAACTGAAGCTTTCTTT. It encodes CASSESQGAITEAFF. The chain carries TRBV10-1 and TRBJ1-1; 8 bases are a match to TRBD1. Germline CDR1 is WNHNN and CDR2 is SYGVQD (reference sequence). V was clipped by 0 bases and J by 5 bases; unmatched bases: 5. The CDR3 has 15 amino acids.

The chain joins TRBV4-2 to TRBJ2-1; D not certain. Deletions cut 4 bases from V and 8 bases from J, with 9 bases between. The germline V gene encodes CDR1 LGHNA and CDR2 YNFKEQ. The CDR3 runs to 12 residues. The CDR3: CASSPRYHEQFF. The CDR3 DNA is TGTGCCAGCAGCCCCCGGTATCATGAGCAGTTCTTC.

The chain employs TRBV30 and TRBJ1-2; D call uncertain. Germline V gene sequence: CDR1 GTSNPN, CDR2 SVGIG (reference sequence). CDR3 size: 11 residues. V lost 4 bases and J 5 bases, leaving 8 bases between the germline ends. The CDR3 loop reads CAWMAGYGYTF. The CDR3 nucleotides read TGTGCCTGGATGGCGGGATATGGCTACACCTTC.

CDR3 DNA sequence: TGTGCCATCAGTGCCAACAAGATGAACACTGAAGCTTTCTTT. Its translation: CAISANKMNTEAFF. This chain connects TRBV10-3 to TRBJ1-1; D unresolved. The germline V gene has CDR1 ENHRY and CDR2 SYGVKD. Trimming shortened V by 4 bases and J by 0 bases, and 9 bases separated the two germline ends. The CDR3 runs 14 residues.

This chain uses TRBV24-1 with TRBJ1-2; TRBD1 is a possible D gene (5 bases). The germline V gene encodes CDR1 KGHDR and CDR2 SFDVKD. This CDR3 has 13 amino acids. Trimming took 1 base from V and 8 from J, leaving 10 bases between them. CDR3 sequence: CATSDFAGLGYTF. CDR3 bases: TGTGCCACCAGTGATTTCGCAGGGCTGGGCTACACCTTC.

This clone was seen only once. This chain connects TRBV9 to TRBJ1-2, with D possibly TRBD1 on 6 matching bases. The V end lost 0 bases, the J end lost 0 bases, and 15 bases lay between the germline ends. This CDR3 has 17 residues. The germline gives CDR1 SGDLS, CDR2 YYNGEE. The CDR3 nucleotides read TGTGCCAGCAGCGTAGAATACTGGACAGATCCTAACTATGGCTACACCTTC. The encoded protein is CASSVEYWTDPNYGYTF.

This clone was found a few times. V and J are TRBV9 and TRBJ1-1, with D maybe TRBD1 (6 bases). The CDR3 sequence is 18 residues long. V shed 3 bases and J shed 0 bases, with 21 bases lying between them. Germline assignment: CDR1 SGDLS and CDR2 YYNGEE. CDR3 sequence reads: CASSERGNFDLLNTEAFF. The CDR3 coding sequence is TGTGCCAGCAGCGAGAGGGGGAATTTCGACTTGTTGAACACTGAAGCTTTCTTT.